A single sample is the source of the 2 T cell receptor beta chains below, sequenced in a study of OX40 agonist ivuxolimab in advanced cancers. TCRdb's table, derived via immunoSEQ multiplex PCR, lists solely in-frame clones and lacks some. The sample has tens of thousands of clones, roughly 85% seen once; the top ten hold around 0.78%. The material sequenced was CD4+ or CD8+ T cells sorted from blood, taken in a trial of the OX40 agonist ivuxolimab. The receptors were gathered from an adult with an advanced solid tumor such as melanoma, head and neck, liver or kidney cancer.

CDR3 nucleotides: TGTGCCAGCAGCCAAGATCACGGGGGGGGCTACGAGCAGTACTTC. Translating it yields CASSQDHGGGYEQYF. The chain combines TRBV4-2 with TRBJ2-7, with 8 bases aligning to TRBD2. The CDR3 extends over 15 amino acids. Trimming took 0 bases from V and 3 from J; bases not matched to a gene: 4. Germline lookup yields CDR1 LGHNA and CDR2 YNFKEQ.

The rearrangement links TRBV5-1 to TRBJ2-3; tentatively, D is TRBD1 (6 bases). This CDR3 comprises 18 residues. Germline CDR1 SGHRS, CDR2 YFSETQ. V was clipped by 0 bases and J by 3 bases, with 20 bases between them. The CDR3 DNA reads as TGCGCCAGCAGCTTGGCCAGGTCTCGGGACACTTGGACAGATACGCAGTATTTT. Encoded protein: CASSLARSRDTWTDTQYF.